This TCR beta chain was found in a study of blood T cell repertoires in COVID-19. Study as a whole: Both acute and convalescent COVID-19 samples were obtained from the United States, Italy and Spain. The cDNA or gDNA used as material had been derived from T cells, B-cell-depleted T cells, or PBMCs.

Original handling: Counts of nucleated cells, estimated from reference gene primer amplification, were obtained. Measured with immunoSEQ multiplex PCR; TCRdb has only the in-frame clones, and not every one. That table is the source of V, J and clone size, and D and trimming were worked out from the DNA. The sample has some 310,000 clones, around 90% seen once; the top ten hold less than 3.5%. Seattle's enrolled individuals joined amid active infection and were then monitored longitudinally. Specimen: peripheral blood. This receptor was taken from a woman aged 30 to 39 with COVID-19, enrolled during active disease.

The CDR3 sequence: CASSPLGGVAKNIQYF. The CDR3 region has the DNA TGCGCCAGCAGCCCGCTCGGGGGGGTAGCCAAAAACATTCAGTACTTC. The rearrangement links TRBV5-1 to TRBJ2-4; 8 positions match TRBD2. Unmatched junction bases numbered 6, after V lost 4 bases and J lost 0 bases. The CDR3 sequence is 16 residues long. CDR1 is SGHRS, CDR2 YFSETQ, per germline.